The 7 T cell receptor beta chains listed next were all sequenced from one sample in a study of graft-versus-host responses after intestinal transplantation. No antigens are known for them. Measured with immunoSEQ multiplex PCR; TCRdb has only the in-frame clones, and not every one. This sample has 25,000 or so clones, with around 76% found just once. The material sequenced was unstimulated CD4+ T cells sorted from spleen or lymph node cells, taken before intestinal transplant. The origin of the receptors is a human donor who received an intestinal transplant.

The V and J genes are TRBV5-5 and TRBJ2-3, with 7 bases fitting TRBD1. The germline CDR1 and CDR2 sequences are SGHKS and YYEKEE (reference sequence). The CDR3 contains 16 residues. J lost 0 bases, V lost 2 bases, and 6 bases had no gene match. CDR3 residues: CASSFPFRGSTDTQYF. DNA for the CDR3: TGTGCCAGCAGCTTCCCCTTCAGGGGGAGCACAGATACGCAGTATTTT.

The chain has TRBV7-8 and TRBJ2-3, with a possible D match to TRBD1 (6 bases). From germline, CDR1 is SGHVS and CDR2 FQNEAQ. Trimming left V 4 bases short and J 0 bases short, with 8 bases between. The CDR3 has 14 residues. This CDR3 reads CASSWDISTDTQYF. The CDR3 bases are TGTGCCAGCAGCTGGGACATAAGCACAGATACGCAGTATTTT.

The chain combines TRBV7-3 with TRBJ2-2; D not resolved. CDR1 is SGHTA and CDR2 is FQGTGA in the germline V gene. The CDR3 runs 15 residues. V lost 1 base, J lost 4 bases, and 10 bases lay in between. CDR3 region: CASSLRAVSTGELFF. The DNA for the CDR3 is TGTGCCAGCAGCTTAAGGGCAGTTTCCACCGGGGAGCTGTTTTTT.

The rearrangement uses TRBV5-4 and TRBJ2-3; the D gene is possibly TRBD2 (6 bases). CDR1 and CDR2 from the germline V gene are SGHNT and YYREEE (reference sequence). The CDR3 covers 14 residues. Deletions cut 0 bases from V and 8 bases from J, with 13 bases between. CDR3 residues: CASSLEEGRSTQYF. The DNA for the CDR3 is TGTGCCAGCAGCTTGGAGGAGGGCCGGAGTACGCAGTATTTT.

The rearrangement links TRBV5-6 to TRBJ2-3; 11 bases are a match to TRBD2. The CDR3 covers 16 residues. The germline CDR1 and CDR2 sequences are SGHDT and YYEEEE. Germline trimming cut 2 bases from V and 3 bases from J; bases unmatched to any gene: 5. CDR3 sequence (DNA): TGTGCCAGCAGCTTCCGTAGCGGGAGGGCGACAGATACGCAGTATTTT. It encodes CASSFRSGRATDTQYF. Complete variable domain (other parts from reference TRBV5-6 and TRBJ2-3): DAGVTQSPTHLIKTRGQQVTLRCSPKSGHDTVSWYQQALGQGPQFIFQYYEEEERQRGNFPDRFSGHQFPNYSSELNVNALLLGDSALYLCASSFRSGRATDTQYFGPGTRLTVL.

A remark on this clone: Compared with germline, one end of the junction differs, possibly owing to a read error. The gene calls are TRBV11-1 and TRBJ2-7; tentatively, D is TRBD2 (6 bases). Germline assignment: CDR1 SGHAT and CDR2 FQDESV (reference sequence). This CDR3 is 15 amino acids long. For the CDR3, the DNA is TGTGCCAGCAGCCTAAGACCCCGACTAGTTTGGTTCTTGCACTTC. It encodes CASSLRPRLVWFLHF.

The rearrangement links TRBV6-6 to TRBJ1-2; TRBD1 matches at 7 bases. Germline-derived CDR1 and CDR2 are MNHNY and SVGAGI (reference sequence). This CDR3 region has 15 residues. Trimming removed 1 base from V and 4 bases from J; junction bases left unmatched: 6. The DNA of the CDR3 is TGTGCCAGCAGTTACTTCCCGGGACAGCCCTATGGCTACACCTTC. Translating gives CASSYFPGQPYGYTF.